A single sample gave rise to the 9 T cell receptor beta chains below, sequenced in a study of blood T cell repertoires in COVID-19. Method: immunoSEQ multiplex PCR; TCRdb's copy keeps in-frame clones and lacks some. The table records around 160,000 clones, more than 75% of them present only once. Sequencing used peripheral blood. The receptors were sampled from a man between 60 and 70 years old with active or convalescent COVID-19.

CDR3 DNA sequence: TGTGCCAGCAGTGAAAGGGGACAGGGGGCAGGCTACACCTTC. Protein: CASSERGQGAGYTF. The chain is built from TRBV25-1 and TRBJ1-2, with 12 bases matching TRBD1. Germline V lookup: CDR1 MGHDK, CDR2 SYGVNS. The CDR3 spans 14 residues. Unmatched junction bases numbered 3, after V lost 2 bases and J lost 8 bases.

This clone has only a few counts. The chain joins TRBV19 to TRBJ2-2; tentative D call: TRBD1 (5 bases). This CDR3 region has 16 residues. Germline assignment: CDR1 LNHDA and CDR2 SQIVND (reference sequence). V was shortened by 5 bases and J by 4 bases, with 17 bases between the two germline ends. The CDR3 here is CASSPLTGSGTGELFF. In DNA form, the CDR3 reads TGTGCCAGTAGTCCACTCACAGGATCGGGCACCGGGGAGCTGTTTTTT.

The table lists this clone with a few counts. The chain combines TRBV28 with TRBJ1-2; possible D gene TRBD1, 6 bases. V was clipped by 5 bases and J by 2 bases, with 12 bases between them. CDR3 length equals 14 residues. Germline assignment: CDR1 MDHEN and CDR2 SYDVKM. The CDR3 reads CASSPSTGNYGYTF. As DNA, the CDR3 is TGTGCCAGCAGTCCATCCACAGGGAACTATGGCTACACCTTC.

The chain uses TRBV5-1 and TRBJ2-2, with 11 positions matching TRBD2. The CDR3 loop spans 17 amino acids. Germline CDR1 reads SGHRS; CDR2 reads YFSETQ. The V gene end was trimmed by 4 bases and the J gene end by 1 base; junction bases not matched to a gene: 6. The CDR3 protein is CASSLTSGVWNTGELFF. CDR3 in DNA: TGCGCCAGCAGCCTGACTAGCGGGGTATGGAACACCGGGGAGCTGTTTTTT.

V gene TRBV7-2 combines with J gene TRBJ2-3, with TRBD1 matching over 7 bases. The CDR3 runs 15 residues. The J segment lost 4 bases and the V segment lost 4 bases, leaving 8 bases of the junction unmatched. The germline V gene encodes CDR1 SGHTA and CDR2 FQGNSA. The CDR3 DNA follows: TGTGCCAGCAGCTCCTCAGGGGGAGTGGCAGATACGCAGTATTTT. Translating it yields CASSSSGGVADTQYF.

The chain uses TRBV7-7 and TRBJ1-4, with 7 bases aligning to TRBD1. The CDR3 covers 14 residues. The germline CDR1 and CDR2 sequences are SSHAT and FNYEAQ (reference sequence). The V gene end was trimmed by 1 base and the J gene end by 11 bases; junction bases not matched to a gene: 7. The CDR3 is CASSLEATGTKLFF. In DNA, the CDR3 is TGTGCCAGCAGCTTAGAGGCGACAGGGACGAAACTGTTTTTT.

In DNA form, the CDR3 reads TGTGCCTGGAGCCGGGGCCAGGGGGCATACAGGGGCTCCTACGAGCAGTACTTC. It specifies CAWSRGQGAYRGSYEQYF. The chain carries TRBV30 and TRBJ2-7; 8 nucleotides agree with TRBD1. The V gene's germline CDR1 is GTSNPN and CDR2 SVGIG (reference sequence). The CDR3 spans 18 residues. With 3 bases clipped from V and 0 bases from J, the junction kept 16 bases outside the gene matches. Full variable domain (outside the CDR3, taken from reference TRBV30 and TRBJ2-7): SQTIHQWPATLVQPVGSPLSLECTVEGTSNPNLYWYRQAAGRGLQLLFYSVGIGQISSEVPQNLSASRPQDRQFILSSKKLLLSDSGFYLCAWSRGQGAYRGSYEQYFGPGTRLTVT.

This chain connects TRBV11-2 to TRBJ2-1; a possible D gene is TRBD2 (7 bases). Germline assignment: CDR1 SGHAT and CDR2 FQNNGV. The CDR3 has 16 residues. V lost 7 bases and J 1 base, leaving 17 bases between the germline ends. CDR3 sequence (DNA): TGTGCCAGCAAACCTGGGGGGGCTGTTTCCTACAATGAGCAGTTCTTC. Its translation: CASKPGGAVSYNEQFF.

In regard to this clone: An end of the junction differs from the germline gene, which may be a read error. The rearrangement links TRBV19 to TRBJ1-6; D not resolved. This CDR3 comprises 13 residues. CDR1 is LNHDA and CDR2 is SQIVND in the germline V gene (reference sequence). The CDR3 DNA reads TGTGCCAGTAGTTCCGGGTATAGTTCACCCCTCCACTTT. This codes for CASSSGYSSPLHF.